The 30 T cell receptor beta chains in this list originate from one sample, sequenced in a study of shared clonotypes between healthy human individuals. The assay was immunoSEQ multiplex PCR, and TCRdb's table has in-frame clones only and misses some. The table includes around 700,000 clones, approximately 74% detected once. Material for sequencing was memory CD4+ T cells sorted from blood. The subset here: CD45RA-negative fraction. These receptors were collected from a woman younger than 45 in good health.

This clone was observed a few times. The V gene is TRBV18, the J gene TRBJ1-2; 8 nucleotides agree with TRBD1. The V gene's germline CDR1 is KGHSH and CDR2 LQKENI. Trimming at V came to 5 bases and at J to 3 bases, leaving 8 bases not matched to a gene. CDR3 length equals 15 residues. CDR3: CASSFTGQAYYGYTF. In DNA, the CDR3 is TGTGCCAGCTCATTCACGGGACAGGCCTACTATGGCTACACCTTC.

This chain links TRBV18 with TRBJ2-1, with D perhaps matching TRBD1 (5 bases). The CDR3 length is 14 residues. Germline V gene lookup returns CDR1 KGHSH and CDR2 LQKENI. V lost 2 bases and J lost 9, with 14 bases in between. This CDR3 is CASSPEIGAGEQFF. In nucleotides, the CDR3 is TGTGCCAGCTCACCAGAGATAGGGGCCGGTGAGCAGTTCTTC.

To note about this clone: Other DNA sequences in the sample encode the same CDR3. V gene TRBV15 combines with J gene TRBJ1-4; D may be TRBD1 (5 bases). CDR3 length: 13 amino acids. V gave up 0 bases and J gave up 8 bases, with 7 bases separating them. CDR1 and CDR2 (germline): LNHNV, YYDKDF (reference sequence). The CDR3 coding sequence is TGTGCCACCAGCAGAGATCGGGGGGAAAAACTGTTTTTT. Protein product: CATSRDRGEKLFF.

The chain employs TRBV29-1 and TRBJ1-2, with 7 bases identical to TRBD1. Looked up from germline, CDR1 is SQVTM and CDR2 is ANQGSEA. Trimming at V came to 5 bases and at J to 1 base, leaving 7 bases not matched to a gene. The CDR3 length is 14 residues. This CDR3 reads CSVSTGADNYGYTF. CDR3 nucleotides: TGCAGCGTTTCCACAGGGGCGGATAACTATGGCTACACCTTC.

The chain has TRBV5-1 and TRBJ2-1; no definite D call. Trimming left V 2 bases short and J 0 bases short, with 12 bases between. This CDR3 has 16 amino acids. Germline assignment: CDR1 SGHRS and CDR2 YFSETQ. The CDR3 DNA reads TGCGCCAGCAGCTTTATTTCCAGGAGCTCCTACAATGAGCAGTTCTTC. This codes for CASSFISRSSYNEQFF.

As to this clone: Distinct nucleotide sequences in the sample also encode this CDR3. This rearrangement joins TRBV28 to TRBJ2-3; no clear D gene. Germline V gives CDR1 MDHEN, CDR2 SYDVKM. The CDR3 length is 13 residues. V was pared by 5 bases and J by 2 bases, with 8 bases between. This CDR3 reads CASSLPATDTQYF. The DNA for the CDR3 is TGTGCCAGCAGTCTTCCAGCCACAGATACGCAGTATTTT.

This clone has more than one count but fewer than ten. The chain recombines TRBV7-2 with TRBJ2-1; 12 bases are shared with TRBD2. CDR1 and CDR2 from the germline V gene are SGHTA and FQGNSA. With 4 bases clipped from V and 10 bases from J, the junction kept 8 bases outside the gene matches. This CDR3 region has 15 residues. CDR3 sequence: CASSSTFLAGGEQFF. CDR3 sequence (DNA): TGTGCCAGCAGCTCGACGTTCCTAGCGGGGGGGGAGCAGTTCTTC.

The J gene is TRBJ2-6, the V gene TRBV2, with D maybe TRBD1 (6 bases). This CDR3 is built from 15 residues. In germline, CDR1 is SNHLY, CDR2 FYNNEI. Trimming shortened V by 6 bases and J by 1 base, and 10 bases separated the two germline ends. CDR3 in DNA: TGTGCCAGCAGACGACAGGTATCTGGGGCCAACGTCCTGACTTTC. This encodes CASRRQVSGANVLTF.

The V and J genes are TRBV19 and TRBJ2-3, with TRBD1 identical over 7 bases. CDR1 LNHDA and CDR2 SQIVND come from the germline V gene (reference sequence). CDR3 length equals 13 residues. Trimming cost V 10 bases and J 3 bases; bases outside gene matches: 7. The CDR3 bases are TGTGCCACTTCACGGGGACAGACAGATACGCAGTATTTT. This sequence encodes CATSRGQTDTQYF.

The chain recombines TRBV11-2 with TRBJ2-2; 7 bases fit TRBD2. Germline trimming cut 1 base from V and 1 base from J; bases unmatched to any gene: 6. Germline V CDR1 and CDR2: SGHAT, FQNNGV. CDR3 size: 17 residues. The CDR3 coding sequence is TGTGCCAGCAGCTTAGGGGGACTACCCCTGAACACCGGGGAGCTGTTTTTT. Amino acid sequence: CASSLGGLPLNTGELFF.

As DNA, the CDR3 is TGTGCCAGCCGGGAGGGACAGCAATACAATGAGCAGTTCTTC. Encoded protein: CASREGQQYNEQFF. The chain links TRBV18 to TRBJ2-1, with a tentative D call TRBD2 (8 bases). The ends were cut back, 8 bases at V and 4 bases at J, with 15 bases in the middle. Germline CDR1 KGHSH, CDR2 LQKENI. This CDR3 spans 14 amino acids.

The CDR3 nucleotides read TGCGCCAGCATGGGAACGATGAACACTGAAGCTTTCTTT. This encodes CASMGTMNTEAFF. V and J are TRBV5-1 and TRBJ1-1; D is ambiguous. There are 13 residues in the CDR3. The V gene lost 6 bases and the J gene lost 0 bases, with 9 bases spanning the gap. Germline CDR1 is SGHRS and CDR2 is YFSETQ. Full variable domain (outside the CDR3, taken from reference TRBV5-1 and TRBJ1-1): KAGVTQTPRYLIKTRGQQVTLSCSPISGHRSVSWYQQTPGQGLQFLFEYFSETQRNKGNFPGRFSGRQFSNSRSEMNVSTLELGDSALYLCASMGTMNTEAFFGQGTRLTVV.

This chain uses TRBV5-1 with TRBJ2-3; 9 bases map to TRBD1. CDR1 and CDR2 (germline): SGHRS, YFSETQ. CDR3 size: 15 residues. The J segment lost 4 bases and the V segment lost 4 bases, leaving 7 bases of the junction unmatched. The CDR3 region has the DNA TGCGCCAGCAGCACAACAGGGGGCCCGTCAGATACGCAGTATTTT. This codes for CASSTTGGPSDTQYF. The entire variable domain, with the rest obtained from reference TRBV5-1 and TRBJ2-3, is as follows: KAGVTQTPRYLIKTRGQQVTLSCSPISGHRSVSWYQQTPGQGLQFLFEYFSETQRNKGNFPGRFSGRQFSNSRSEMNVSTLELGDSALYLCASSTTGGPSDTQYFGPGTRLTVL.

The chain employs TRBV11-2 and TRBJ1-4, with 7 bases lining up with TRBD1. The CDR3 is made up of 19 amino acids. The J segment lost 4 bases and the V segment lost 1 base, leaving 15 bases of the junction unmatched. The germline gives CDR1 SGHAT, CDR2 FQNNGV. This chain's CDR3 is CASSLVSLNRDRDNEKLFF. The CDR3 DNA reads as TGTGCCAGCAGCTTAGTCTCTTTGAACCGGGACAGAGATAATGAAAAACTGTTTTTT. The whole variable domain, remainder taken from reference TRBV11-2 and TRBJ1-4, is EAGVAQSPRYKIIEKRQSVAFWCNPISGHATLYWYQQILGQGPKLLIQFQNNGVVDDSQLPKDRFSAERLKGVDSTLKIQPAKLEDSAVYLCASSLVSLNRDRDNEKLFFGSGTQLSVL.

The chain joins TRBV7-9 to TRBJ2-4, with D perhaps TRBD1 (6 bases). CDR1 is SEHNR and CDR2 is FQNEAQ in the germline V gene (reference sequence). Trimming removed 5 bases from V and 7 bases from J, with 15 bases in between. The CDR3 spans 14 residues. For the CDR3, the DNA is TGTGCCAGCAGCCAGACCAATGGGGGCAACATTCAGTACTTC. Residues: CASSQTNGGNIQYF.

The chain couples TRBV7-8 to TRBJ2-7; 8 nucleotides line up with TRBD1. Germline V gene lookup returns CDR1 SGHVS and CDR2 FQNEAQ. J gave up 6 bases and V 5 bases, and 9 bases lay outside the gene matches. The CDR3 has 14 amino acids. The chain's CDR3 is CASSRDRGVAEQYF. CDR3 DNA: TGTGCCAGCAGCAGAGACAGGGGAGTCGCCGAGCAGTACTTC.

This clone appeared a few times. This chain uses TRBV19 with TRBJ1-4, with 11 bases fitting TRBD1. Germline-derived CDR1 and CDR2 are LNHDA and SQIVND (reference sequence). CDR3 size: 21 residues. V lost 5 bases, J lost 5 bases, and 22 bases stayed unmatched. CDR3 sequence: CASSPDRGRRTAPLPNEKLFF. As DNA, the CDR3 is TGTGCCAGTAGTCCGGACAGGGGGCGACGAACGGCCCCCTTGCCAAATGAAAAACTGTTTTTT.

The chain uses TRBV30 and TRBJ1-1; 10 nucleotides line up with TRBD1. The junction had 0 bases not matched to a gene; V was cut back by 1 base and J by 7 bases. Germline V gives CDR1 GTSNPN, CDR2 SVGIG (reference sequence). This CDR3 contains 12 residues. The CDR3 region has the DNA TGTGCCTGGAGTGGGACAGGGGGTGAAGCTTTCTTT. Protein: CAWSGTGGEAFF.

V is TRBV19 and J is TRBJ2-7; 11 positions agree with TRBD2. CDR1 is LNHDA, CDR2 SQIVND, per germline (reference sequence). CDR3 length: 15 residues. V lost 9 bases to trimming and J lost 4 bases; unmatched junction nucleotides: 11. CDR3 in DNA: TGTGCCAGCGGATCCTTGACTAGCGGGACATACGAGCAGTACTTC. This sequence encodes CASGSLTSGTYEQYF. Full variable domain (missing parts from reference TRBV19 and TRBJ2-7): DGGITQSPKYLFRKEGQNVTLSCEQNLNHDAMYWYRQDPGQGLRLIYYSQIVNDFQKGDIAEGYSVSREKKESFPLTVTSAQKNPTAFYLCASGSLTSGTYEQYFGPGTRLTVT.

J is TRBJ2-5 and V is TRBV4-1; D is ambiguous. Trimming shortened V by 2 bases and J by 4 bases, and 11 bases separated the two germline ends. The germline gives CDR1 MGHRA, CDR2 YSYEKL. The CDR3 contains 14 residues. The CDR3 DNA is TGCGCCAGCAGCCAACCCAGCGACGGAGAGACCCAGTACTTC. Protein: CASSQPSDGETQYF.

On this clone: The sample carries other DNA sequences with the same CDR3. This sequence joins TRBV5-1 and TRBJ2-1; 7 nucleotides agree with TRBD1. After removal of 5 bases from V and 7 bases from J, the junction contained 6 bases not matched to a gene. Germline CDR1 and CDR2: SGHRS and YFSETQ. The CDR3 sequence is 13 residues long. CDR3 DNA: TGCGCCAGCAGAACAGGGGATTCAAATGAGCAGTTCTTC. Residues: CASRTGDSNEQFF.

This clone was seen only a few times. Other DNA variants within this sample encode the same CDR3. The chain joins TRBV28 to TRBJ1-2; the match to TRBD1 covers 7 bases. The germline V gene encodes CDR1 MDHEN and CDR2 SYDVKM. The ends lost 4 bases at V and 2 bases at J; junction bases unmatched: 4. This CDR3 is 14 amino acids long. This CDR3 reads CASSSMTGNYGYTF. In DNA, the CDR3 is TGTGCCAGCAGTTCGATGACAGGGAACTATGGCTACACCTTC.

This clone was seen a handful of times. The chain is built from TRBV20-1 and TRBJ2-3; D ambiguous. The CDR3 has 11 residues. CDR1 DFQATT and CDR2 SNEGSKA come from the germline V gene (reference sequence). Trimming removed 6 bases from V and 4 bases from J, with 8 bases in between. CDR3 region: CSAAHADTQYF. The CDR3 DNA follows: TGCAGTGCCGCACACGCAGATACGCAGTATTTT.

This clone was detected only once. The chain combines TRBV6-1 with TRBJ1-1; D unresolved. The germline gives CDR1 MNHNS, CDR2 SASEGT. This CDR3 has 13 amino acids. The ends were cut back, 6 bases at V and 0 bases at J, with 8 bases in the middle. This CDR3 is CASRWGVNTEAFF. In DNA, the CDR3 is TGTGCCAGCAGATGGGGAGTGAACACTGAAGCTTTCTTT.

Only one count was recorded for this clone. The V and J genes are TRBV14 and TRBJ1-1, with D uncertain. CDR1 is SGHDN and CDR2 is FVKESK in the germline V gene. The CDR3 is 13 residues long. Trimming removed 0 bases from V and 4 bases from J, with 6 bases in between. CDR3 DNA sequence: TGTGCCAGCAGCCAAGATCGGGCCACTGAAGCTTTCTTT. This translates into CASSQDRATEAFF.

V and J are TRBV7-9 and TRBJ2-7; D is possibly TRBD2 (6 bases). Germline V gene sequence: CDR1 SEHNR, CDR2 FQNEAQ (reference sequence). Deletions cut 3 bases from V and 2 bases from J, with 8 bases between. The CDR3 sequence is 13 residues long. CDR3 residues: CASSFGGAYEQYF. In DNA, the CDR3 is TGTGCCAGCAGCTTTGGCGGGGCCTACGAGCAGTACTTC.

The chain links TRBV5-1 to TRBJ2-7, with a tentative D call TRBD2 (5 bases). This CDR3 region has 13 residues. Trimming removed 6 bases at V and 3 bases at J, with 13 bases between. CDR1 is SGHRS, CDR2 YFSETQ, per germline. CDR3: CASTPDLFYEQYF. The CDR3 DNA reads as TGCGCCAGCACCCCGGACTTATTCTACGAGCAGTACTTC.

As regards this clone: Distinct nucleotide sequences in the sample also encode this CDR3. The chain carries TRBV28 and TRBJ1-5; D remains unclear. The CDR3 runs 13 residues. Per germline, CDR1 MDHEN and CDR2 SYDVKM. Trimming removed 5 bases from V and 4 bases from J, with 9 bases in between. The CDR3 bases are TGTGCCAGCAGTCGCCCACCAAATCAGCCCCAGCATTTT. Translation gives CASSRPPNQPQHF. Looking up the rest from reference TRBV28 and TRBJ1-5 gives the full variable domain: DVKVTQSSRYLVKRTGEKVFLECVQDMDHENMFWYRQDPGLGLRLIYFSYDVKMKEKGDIPEGYSVSREKKERFSLILESASTNQTSMYLCASSRPPNQPQHFGDGTRLSIL.

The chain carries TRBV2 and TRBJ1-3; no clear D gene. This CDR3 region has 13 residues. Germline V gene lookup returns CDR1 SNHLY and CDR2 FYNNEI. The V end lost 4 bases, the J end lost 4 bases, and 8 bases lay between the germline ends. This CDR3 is CASSVRRGNTIYF. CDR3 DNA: TGTGCCAGCAGTGTTCGCAGGGGAAACACCATATATTTT.

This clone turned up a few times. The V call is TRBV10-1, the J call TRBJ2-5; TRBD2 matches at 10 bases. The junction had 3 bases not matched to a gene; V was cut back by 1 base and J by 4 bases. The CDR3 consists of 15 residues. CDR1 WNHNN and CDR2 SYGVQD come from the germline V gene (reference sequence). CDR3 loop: CASSEYASGRETQYF. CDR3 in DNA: TGCGCCAGCAGTGAGTATGCTAGCGGGAGAGAGACCCAGTACTTC.